These 2 T cell receptor beta chains came from one sample sequenced in a study of cytomegalovirus exposure and HLA in healthy donors (dated by TCRdb to about 2017). Preparation of the library involved the immunoSEQ multiplex PCR assay. A mixture of 60 forward primers for TCR Vbeta segments and 13 reverse primers for TCR Jbeta segments was used in the multiplex PCR. The immuneACCESS repertoire file appears here via TCRdb, limited to in-frame rearrangements. These files lack a portion of the clones; in checked studies, under half of the deficit traces to unresolved V genes, and the cause of the others is not known. Recorded for this sample are nearly 110,000 clones; around 80% of them occurred a single time. Roughly 2.5% of the sample is in the top ten clones. The specimen sequenced was PBMCs. The receptors derive from a man aged 30 to 39 in good health and CMV-seropositive.

The gene calls are TRBV21-1 and TRBJ1-2; TRBD1 is the table's D call, not checked against the DNA. TRBV21-1 is flagged as a pseudogene. The CDR3 loop spans 14 amino acids. The CDR3 coding sequence is TGTGCCAGCATCACAGGGGCCATTAACTATGGCTACACCTTC. Translation gives CASITGAINYGYTF.

This clone was recorded a few times. Germline is not matched at one junction end, which may reflect a read error. This chain uses TRBV2 with TRBJ2-6, with a possible D match to TRBD1 (5 bases). CDR3 length equals 16 residues. Germline CDR1 is SNHLY and CDR2 is FYNNEI. CDR3 in amino acids: CASSEAIPSGANGLTF. CDR3 nucleotides: TGTGCCAGCAGTGAAGCAATTCCTTCTGGGGCCAACGGCCTGACTTTC.